One sample yielded the 5 T cell receptor beta chains listed below, sequenced in a study of a mutant IDH1 vaccine in newly diagnosed glioma. Measured with immunoSEQ multiplex PCR; TCRdb has only the in-frame clones, and not every one. The table has tens of thousands of clones, 91% seen once. Specified time point: week 23, last vaccination. Vaccine doses each comprised 300 ug of mutant IDH1 20-mer peptide, with topical imiquimod. These TCRs' antigens remain unknown. Sequenced here: PBMCs, sampled from a glioma patient whose treatment included an IDH1 peptide vaccine. These receptors were obtained from a man aged 45-65 years with glioma.

This clone was seen a few times. V usage is TRBV7-2 and J usage is TRBJ2-7; D unresolved. The CDR3 runs to 13 residues. V was pared by 5 bases and J by 3 bases, with 11 bases between. In germline, CDR1 is SGHTA, CDR2 FQGNSA. CDR3 DNA sequence: TGTGCCAGCAGCCAGGCAGAGTACTACGAGCAGTACTTC. This codes for CASSQAEYYEQYF.

V gene TRBV5-1 combines with J gene TRBJ2-7; 7 nucleotides line up with TRBD2. The V gene end was trimmed by 0 bases and the J gene end by 2 bases; junction bases not matched to a gene: 5. CDR3 length equals 15 residues. Germline assignment: CDR1 SGHRS and CDR2 YFSETQ. The CDR3 is CASSLVAGRAYEQYF. The CDR3 coding sequence is TGCGCCAGCAGCTTGGTGGCAGGGAGGGCCTACGAGCAGTACTTC.

V gene TRBV27 combines with J gene TRBJ2-7, with TRBD2 matching 11 bases. CDR1 is MNHEY, CDR2 SMNVEV, per germline (reference sequence). This CDR3 has 14 residues. The ends lost 5 bases at V and 3 bases at J; junction bases unmatched: 3. The chain's CDR3 is CASSRLAGNYEQYF. The CDR3 region has the DNA TGTGCCAGCAGTCGACTAGCGGGGAACTACGAGCAGTACTTC.

The chain recombines TRBV19 with TRBJ1-5, with TRBD1 identical over 8 bases. V trimming: 1 base; J trimming: 9 bases; junction bases outside the gene matches: 8. Germline CDR1 LNHDA, CDR2 SQIVND (reference sequence). This CDR3 is built from 15 residues. DNA of the CDR3: TGTGCCAGTAGTATAGTTGGACAGGGCGATGGGCCCCAGCATTTT. It translates to CASSIVGQGDGPQHF.

The genes are TRBV7-8 and TRBJ2-7; possible D gene TRBD2, 5 bases. This CDR3 is built from 12 residues. CDR1 and CDR2 (germline): SGHVS, FQNEAQ. The V end lost 5 bases, the J end lost 7 bases, and 12 bases lay between the germline ends. The CDR3 spells CASSTDRGEQYF. In DNA, the CDR3 is TGTGCCAGCAGCACGGATCGCGGGGAGCAGTACTTC.